The clone carrying this TCR beta chain was recorded only once. As defined, naive CD8 cells were CD45RO-negative and positively selected for CCR7, with terminally differentiated effector memory CD45RA+ cells excluded. The data derive from a study of shared clonotypes between healthy human individuals. Sequencing used immunoSEQ multiplex PCR; TCRdb keeps in-frame clones, though not all of them. The table shows about 820,000 clones, with almost 95% occurring only once. V lost 5 bases, J lost 0 bases, and 20 bases lay in between. This CDR3 spans 18 amino acids. Germline-derived CDR1 and CDR2 are SGHVS and FNYEAQ.

The source is a man aged 25 to 40 in good health. The material sequenced was naive CD8+ T cells sorted from blood. The chain carries TRBV7-6 and TRBJ2-1; the D gene could be TRBD1 or TRBD2 (7 bases each). Here the CDR3 DNA reads TGTGCCAGCAGCGCCACGGGGAGGGACAGTAGCTCCTACAATGAGCAGTTCTTC. Its translation: CASSATGRDSSSYNEQFF.